The present entry profiles one T cell receptor beta chain with its context. V was cut by 2 bases and J by 3 bases, with 17 bases left in between. The CDR3 is made up of 16 amino acids. The V gene's germline CDR1 is GTSNPN and CDR2 SVGIG (reference sequence). cDNA reverse transcribed from extracted RNA served as the sequencing template. Some clones are missing from TCRdb's copy, which holds only in-frame ones; the method was immunoSEQ multiplex PCR. Among fewer than 100,000 clones listed, about 58% were seen once. Described treatment: oral pan-JAK inhibitor, 5-10 mg twice daily. Obtained from alopecia areata patients were lesional scalp punch biopsies along with peripheral blood. The data were taken from a study of CD8+ T cells in alopecia areata.

V gene TRBV30 combines with J gene TRBJ1-5, with D maybe TRBD1 (6 bases). The sequencing here drew on CD8+ T cells sorted from blood, taken at week 4, from a patient treated with tofacitinib. The receptor's source is a human donor with alopecia areata. CDR3 nucleotides: TGTGCCTGGAGTCCGGCACAGGGCGCAATCAATCAGCCCCAGCATTTT. Residues: CAWSPAQGAINQPQHF.